The count of the clone carrying this T cell receptor beta chain is one. Antigen specificity is unknown. This sample is drawn from a study of T cell responses to AZD1222 COVID-19 vaccine. TCRdb keeps only in-frame clones here, not all; method: immunoSEQ multiplex PCR. The sample has 100,000 to 150,000 clones; more than 70% are singletons. The germline gives CDR1 SGHRS, CDR2 YFSETQ. The CDR3 length is 13 residues. Broader study findings: It should be noted that donors were predominantly white British and more often female, and clonal diversity was possibly underestimated.

This TCR was recovered from an adult who received the AZD1222 COVID-19 vaccine. The chain joins TRBV5-1 to TRBJ2-1; 8 bases are shared with TRBD1. The input for sequencing was peripheral blood, taken 28 days after the second AZD1222 dose. CDR3 sequence: CVTTTGVLNEQFF. The DNA for the CDR3 is TGCGTCACTACGACAGGGGTCCTCAATGAGCAGTTCTTC.